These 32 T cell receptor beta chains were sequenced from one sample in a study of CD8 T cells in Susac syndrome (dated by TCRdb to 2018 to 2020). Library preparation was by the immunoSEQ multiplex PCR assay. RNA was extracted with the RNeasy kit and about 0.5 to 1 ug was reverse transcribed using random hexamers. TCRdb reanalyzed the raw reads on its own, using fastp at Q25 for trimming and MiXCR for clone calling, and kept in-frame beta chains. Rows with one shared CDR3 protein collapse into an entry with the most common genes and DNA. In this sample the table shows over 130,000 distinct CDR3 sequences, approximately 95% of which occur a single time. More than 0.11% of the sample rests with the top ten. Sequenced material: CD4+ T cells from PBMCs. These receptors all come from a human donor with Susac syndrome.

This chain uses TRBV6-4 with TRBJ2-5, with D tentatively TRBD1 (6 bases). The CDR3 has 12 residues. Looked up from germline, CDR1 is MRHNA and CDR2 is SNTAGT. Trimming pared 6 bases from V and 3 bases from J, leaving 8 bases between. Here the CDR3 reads CASRQGKETQYF. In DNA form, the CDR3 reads TGTGCCAGCAGACAGGGAAAAGAGACCCAGTACTTC.

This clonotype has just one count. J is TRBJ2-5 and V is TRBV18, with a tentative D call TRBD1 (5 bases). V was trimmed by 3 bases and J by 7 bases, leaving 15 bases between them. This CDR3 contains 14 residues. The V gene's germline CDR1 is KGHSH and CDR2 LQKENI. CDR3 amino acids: CASSPAQGGATQYF. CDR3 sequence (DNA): TGTGCCAGCTCACCGGCGCAGGGCGGTGCGACCCAGTACTTC.

Here the CDR3 reads CASSLRSVGNEQFF. DNA of the CDR3: TGTGCCAGCAGTCTTCGATCCGTGGGGAATGAGCAGTTCTTC. This sequence joins TRBV7-2 and TRBJ2-1; D is unclear. The CDR3 is 14 residues long. The V gene lost 6 bases and the J gene lost 7 bases, with 16 bases spanning the gap. Per the germline V gene, CDR1 is SGHTA and CDR2 is FQGNSA.

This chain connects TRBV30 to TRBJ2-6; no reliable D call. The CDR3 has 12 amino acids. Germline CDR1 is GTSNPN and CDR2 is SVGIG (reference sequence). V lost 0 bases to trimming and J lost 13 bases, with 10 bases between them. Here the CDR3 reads CAWSVRVHVLTF. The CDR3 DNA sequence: TGTGCCTGGAGTGTACGGGTCCATGTCCTGACTTTC.

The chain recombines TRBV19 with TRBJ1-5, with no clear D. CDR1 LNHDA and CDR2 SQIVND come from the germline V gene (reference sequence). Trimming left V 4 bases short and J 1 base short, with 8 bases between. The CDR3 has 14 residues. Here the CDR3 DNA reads TGTGCCAGTAGTAAGGCAGCAAGCAATCAGCCCCAGCATTTT. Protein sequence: CASSKAASNQPQHF.

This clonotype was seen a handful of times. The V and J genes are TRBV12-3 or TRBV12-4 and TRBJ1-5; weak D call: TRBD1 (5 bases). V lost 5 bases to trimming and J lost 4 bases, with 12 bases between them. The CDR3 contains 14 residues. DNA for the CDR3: TGTGCCAGCAGTCCCGGGACGGTGAATCAGCCCCAGCATTTT. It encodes CASSPGTVNQPQHF.

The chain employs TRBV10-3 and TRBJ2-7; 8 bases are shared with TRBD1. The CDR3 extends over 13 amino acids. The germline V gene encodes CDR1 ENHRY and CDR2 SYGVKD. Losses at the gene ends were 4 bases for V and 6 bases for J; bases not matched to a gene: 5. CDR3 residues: CAISVDRGPEQYF. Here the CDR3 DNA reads TGTGCCATCAGTGTTGACAGGGGCCCCGAGCAGTACTTC.

The CDR3 DNA follows: TGCAGTGCTCGTGGGAGGGGCGCTGAACGGGAGACCCAGTACTTC. Protein sequence: CSARGRGAERETQYF. The rearrangement links TRBV20-1 to TRBJ2-5; 7 bases match TRBD2. J gave up 5 bases and V 5 bases, and 14 bases lay outside the gene matches. Looked up from germline, CDR1 is DFQATT and CDR2 is SNEGSKA (reference sequence). CDR3 length equals 15 residues.

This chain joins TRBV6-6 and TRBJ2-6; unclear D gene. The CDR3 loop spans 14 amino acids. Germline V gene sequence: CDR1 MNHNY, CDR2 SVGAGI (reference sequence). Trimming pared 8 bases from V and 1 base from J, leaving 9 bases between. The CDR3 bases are TGTGCCAGCGGGTCAGCGTCTGGGGCCAACGTCCTGACTTTC. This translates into CASGSASGANVLTF.

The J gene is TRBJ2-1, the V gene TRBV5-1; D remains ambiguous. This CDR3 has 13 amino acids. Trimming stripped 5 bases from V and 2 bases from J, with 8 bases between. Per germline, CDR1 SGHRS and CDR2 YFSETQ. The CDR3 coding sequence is TGCGCCAGCAGGGAACCGACCTACAATGAGCAGTTCTTC. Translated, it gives CASREPTYNEQFF.

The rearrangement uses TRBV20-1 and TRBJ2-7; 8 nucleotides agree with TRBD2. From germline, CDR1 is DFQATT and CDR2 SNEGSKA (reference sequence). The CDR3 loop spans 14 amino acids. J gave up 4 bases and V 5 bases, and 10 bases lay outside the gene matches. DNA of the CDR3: TGCAGTGCTGCCCGCAGCGGGAGTGGGTACGAGCAGTACTTC. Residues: CSAARSGSGYEQYF.

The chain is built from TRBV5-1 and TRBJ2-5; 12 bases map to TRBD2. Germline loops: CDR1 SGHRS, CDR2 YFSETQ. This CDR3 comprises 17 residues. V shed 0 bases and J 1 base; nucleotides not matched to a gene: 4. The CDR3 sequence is CASSLVLAGGVQETQYF. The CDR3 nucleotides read TGCGCCAGCAGCTTGGTCCTAGCGGGGGGGGTCCAAGAGACCCAGTACTTC.

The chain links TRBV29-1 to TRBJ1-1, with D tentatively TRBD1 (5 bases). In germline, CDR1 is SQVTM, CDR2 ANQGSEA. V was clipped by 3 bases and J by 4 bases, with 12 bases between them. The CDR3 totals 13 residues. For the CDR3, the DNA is TGCAGCGTTGATGACGGGGGGGTCACTGAAGCTTTCTTT. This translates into CSVDDGGVTEAFF.

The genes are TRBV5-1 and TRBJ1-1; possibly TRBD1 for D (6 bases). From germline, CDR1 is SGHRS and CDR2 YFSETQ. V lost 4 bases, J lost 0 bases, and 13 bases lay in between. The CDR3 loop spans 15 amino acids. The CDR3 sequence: CASSPQAGVNTEAFF. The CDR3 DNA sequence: TGCGCCAGCAGCCCGCAGGCAGGGGTGAACACTGAAGCTTTCTTT.

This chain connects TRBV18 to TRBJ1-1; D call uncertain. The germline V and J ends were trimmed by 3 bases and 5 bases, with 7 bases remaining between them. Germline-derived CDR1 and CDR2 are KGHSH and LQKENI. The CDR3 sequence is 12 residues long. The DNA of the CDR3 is TGTGCCAGCTCACCGAGGGAGACTGAAGCTTTCTTT. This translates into CASSPRETEAFF.

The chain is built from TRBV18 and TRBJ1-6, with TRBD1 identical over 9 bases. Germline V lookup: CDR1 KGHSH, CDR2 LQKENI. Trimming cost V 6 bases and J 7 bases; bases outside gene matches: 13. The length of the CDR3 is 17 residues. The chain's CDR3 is CASSRLPGQGGNSPLHF. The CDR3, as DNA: TGTGCCAGCTCGCGTTTACCGGGACAGGGAGGGAATTCACCCCTCCACTTT.

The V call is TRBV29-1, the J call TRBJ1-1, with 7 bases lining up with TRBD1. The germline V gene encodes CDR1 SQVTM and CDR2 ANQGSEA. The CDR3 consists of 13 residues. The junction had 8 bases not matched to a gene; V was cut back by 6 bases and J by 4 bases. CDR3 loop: CSVNRGGSTEAFF. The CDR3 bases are TGCAGCGTCAACAGGGGTGGGAGCACTGAAGCTTTCTTT.

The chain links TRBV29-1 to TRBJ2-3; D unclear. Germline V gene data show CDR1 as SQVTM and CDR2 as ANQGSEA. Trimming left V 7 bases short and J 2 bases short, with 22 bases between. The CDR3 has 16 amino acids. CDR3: CSAAPRPMATTDTQYF. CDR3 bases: TGCAGCGCCGCACCCCGTCCGATGGCAACCACAGATACGCAGTATTTT.

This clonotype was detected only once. In DNA form, the CDR3 reads TGTGCCAGCACCAGGATCCTTAACTATGGCTACACCTTC. Its translation: CASTRILNYGYTF. This chain links TRBV2 with TRBJ1-2; D is undetermined. The CDR3 loop spans 13 amino acids. Trimming took off 7 bases at V and 1 base at J, with 10 bases between the two ends. Germline values: CDR1 SNHLY, CDR2 FYNNEI.

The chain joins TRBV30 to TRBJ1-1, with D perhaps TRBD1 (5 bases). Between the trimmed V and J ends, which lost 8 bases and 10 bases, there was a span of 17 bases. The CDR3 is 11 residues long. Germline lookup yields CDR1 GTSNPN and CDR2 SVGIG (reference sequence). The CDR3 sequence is CARAGAGTAFF. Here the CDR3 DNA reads TGTGCCCGGGCTGGGGCAGGGACAGCTTTCTTT.

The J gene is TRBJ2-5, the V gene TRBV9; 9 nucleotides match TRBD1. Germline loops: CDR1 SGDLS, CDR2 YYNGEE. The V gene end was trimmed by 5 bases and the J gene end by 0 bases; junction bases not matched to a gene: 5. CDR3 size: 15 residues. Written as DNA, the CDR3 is TGTGCCAGCAGAAACCGGGACAGGGACCAAGAGACCCAGTACTTC. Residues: CASRNRDRDQETQYF.

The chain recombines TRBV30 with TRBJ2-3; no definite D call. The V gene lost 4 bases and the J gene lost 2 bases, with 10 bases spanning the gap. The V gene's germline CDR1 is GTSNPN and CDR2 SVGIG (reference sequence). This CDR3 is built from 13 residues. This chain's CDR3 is CAWTRPITDTQYF. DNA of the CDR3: TGTGCCTGGACGCGGCCTATCACAGATACGCAGTATTTT.

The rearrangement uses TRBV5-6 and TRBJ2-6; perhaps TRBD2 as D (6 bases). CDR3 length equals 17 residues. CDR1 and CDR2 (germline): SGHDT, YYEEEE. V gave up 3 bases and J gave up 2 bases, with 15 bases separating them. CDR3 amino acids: CASSSWRDLTGANVLTF. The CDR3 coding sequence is TGTGCCAGCAGCTCCTGGCGGGACCTCACTGGGGCCAACGTCCTGACTTTC.

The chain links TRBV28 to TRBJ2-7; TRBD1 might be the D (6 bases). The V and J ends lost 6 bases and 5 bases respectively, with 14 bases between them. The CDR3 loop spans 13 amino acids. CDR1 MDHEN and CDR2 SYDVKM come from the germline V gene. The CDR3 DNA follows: TGTGCCAGCAGGGGACAAGCTTTAGACGAGCAGTACTTC. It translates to CASRGQALDEQYF.

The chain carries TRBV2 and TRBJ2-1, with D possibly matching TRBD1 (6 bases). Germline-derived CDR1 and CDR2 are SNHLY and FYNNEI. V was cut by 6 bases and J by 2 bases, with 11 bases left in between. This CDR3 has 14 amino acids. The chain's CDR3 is CASRERQAYNEQFF. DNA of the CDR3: TGTGCCAGCAGGGAGAGACAGGCCTACAATGAGCAGTTCTTC.

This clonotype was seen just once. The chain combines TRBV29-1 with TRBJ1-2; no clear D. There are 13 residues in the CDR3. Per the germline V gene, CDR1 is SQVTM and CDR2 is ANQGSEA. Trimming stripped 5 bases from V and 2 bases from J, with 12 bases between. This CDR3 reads CSVRGWGNYGYTF. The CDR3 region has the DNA TGCAGCGTTCGTGGGTGGGGAAACTATGGCTACACCTTC. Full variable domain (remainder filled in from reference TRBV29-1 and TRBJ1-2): SAVISQKPSRDICQRGTSLTIQCQVDSQVTMMFWYRQQPGQSLTLIATANQGSEATYESGFVIDKFPISRPNLTFSTLTVSNMSPEDSSIYLCSVRGWGNYGYTFGSGTRLTVV.

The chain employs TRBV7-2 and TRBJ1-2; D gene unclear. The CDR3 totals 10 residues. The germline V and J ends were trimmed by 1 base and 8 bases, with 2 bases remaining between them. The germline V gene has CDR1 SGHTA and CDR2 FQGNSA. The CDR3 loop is CASSLVGYTF. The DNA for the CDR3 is TGTGCCAGCAGCTTAGTGGGCTACACCTTC.

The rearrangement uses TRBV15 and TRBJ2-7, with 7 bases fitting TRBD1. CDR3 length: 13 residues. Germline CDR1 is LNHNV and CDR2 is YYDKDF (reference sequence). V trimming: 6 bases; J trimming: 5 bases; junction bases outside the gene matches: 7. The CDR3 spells CATSSQQGNEQYF. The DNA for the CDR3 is TGTGCCACCAGTAGCCAACAGGGGAACGAGCAGTACTTC.

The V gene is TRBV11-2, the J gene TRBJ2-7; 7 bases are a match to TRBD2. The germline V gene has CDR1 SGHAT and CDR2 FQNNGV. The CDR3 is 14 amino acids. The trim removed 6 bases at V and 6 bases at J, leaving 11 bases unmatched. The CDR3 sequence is CASRAGGRYGEQYF. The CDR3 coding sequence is TGTGCCAGCAGGGCGGGCGGGAGATACGGCGAGCAGTACTTC.

CDR3 sequence: CATSDLGQSTDTQYF. As DNA, the CDR3 is TGTGCCACCAGTGATTTGGGGCAGAGCACAGATACGCAGTATTTT. The chain combines TRBV24-1 with TRBJ2-3; D unclear. Germline V CDR1 and CDR2: KGHDR, SFDVKD. The CDR3 loop spans 15 amino acids. V lost 0 bases to trimming and J lost 0 bases, with 6 bases between them.

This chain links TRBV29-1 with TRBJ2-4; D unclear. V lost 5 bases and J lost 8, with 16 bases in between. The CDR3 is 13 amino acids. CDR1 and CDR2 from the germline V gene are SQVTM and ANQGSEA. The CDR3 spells CSVKTPDKDIQYF. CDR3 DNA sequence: TGCAGCGTTAAAACGCCAGATAAAGACATTCAGTACTTC.

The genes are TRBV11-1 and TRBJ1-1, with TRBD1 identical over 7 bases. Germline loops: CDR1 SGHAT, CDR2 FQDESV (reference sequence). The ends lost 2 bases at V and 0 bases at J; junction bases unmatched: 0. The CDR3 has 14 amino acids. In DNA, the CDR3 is TGTGCCAGCAGCTTACAGGGGGTGAACACTGAAGCTTTCTTT. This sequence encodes CASSLQGVNTEAFF.